This T cell receptor (beta chain) is drawn from a study of response to subunit inactivated influenza vaccine listed by TCRdb under 2018. General notes on the study: Deep quantitative T cell receptor repertoire profiling was used in the study to track responses to a trivalent subunit inactivated influenza vaccine.

A few counts support this clonotype. Its antigen is not yet known. Base qualities were left out, and no much larger clone turns up one base away. Overall study results and their limits: The authors suggested that each seasonal influenza vaccination may recruit only a limited number of new T cells.

Library preparation employed RT-PCR. The data were produced on an Illumina HiSeq 2500. TCRdb redid the processing of the public reads, applying fastp at Q25 and MiXCR, and retained in-frame beta chains. Rows with a matching CDR3 protein are joined into one entry that keeps the most common DNA and genes. The sample records about 520,000 distinct CDR3 sequences, 7.2% of which are singletons. Around 14% of the sample comes from the top ten. The CDR1 and CDR2 encoded by the germline V gene are MGHRA and YSYEKL. V gives up 0 bases and J gives up 0 bases, and the segment between their germline ends measures 6 bases. The CDR3 measures 15 amino acids from cysteine to phenylalanine. Only the CDR3 region is kept as DNA, spanning 45 bases read in frame from base 1.

The receptor was derived from a man aged 50-75 years who received an inactivated influenza vaccine. Donor details come from another sample of the same person, matched by shared clones. The sequence links TRBV4-1 to TRBJ1-3, with no reliable assignment of the D segment. Sequencing used PBMCs from blood, obtained around 2 years after vaccination. The nucleotide sequence reads as follows: TGCGCCAGCAGCCAAGATTCCAACTCTGGAAACACCATATATTTT. Translated, it reads CASSQDSNSGNTIYF.